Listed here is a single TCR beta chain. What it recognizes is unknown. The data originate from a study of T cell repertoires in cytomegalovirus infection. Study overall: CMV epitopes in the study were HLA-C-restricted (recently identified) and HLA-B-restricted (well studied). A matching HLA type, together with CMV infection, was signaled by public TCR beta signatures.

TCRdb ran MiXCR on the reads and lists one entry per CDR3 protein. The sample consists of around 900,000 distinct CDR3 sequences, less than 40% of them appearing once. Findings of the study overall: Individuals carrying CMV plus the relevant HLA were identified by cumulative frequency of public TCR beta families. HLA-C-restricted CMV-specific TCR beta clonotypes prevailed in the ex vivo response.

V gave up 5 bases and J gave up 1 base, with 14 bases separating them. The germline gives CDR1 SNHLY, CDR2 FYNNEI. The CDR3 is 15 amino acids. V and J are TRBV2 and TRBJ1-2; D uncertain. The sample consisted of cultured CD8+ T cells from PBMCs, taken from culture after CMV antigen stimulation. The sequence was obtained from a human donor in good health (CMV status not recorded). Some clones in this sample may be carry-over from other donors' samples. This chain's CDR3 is CASSYVADYNYGYTF. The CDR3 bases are TGTGCCAGCAGTTATGTTGCAGACTATAACTATGGCTACACCTTC.